This T cell receptor (beta chain) was profiled in a study of cytomegalovirus exposure and HLA in healthy donors. Overall study results and limits: Both high specificity and high sensitivity reportedly marked the classifier's diagnosis of cytomegalovirus status.

A remark on this clone: The antigen is unknown.

The protocol was immunoSEQ multiplex PCR, while the TCRdb copy is restricted to in-frame clones and leaves out a portion. This table has about 360,000 clones, roughly 90% appearing once. V dropped 0 bases and J dropped 2 bases, with 17 bases sitting between them. In germline, CDR1 is MGHRA, CDR2 YSYEKL. This CDR3 comprises 17 residues. This chain uses TRBV4-1 with TRBJ2-7; tentatively, D is TRBD1 (5 bases). Sequenced: PBMCs. The TCR comes from a woman younger than 35 in good health and CMV-seronegative. The CDR3, as DNA: TGCGCCAGCAGCCAAGATGCCCGTCGGCAGGGCACCTACGAGCAGTACTTC. Translating gives CASSQDARRQGTYEQYF.